This paragraph covers one TCR beta chain sequence. The antigen it recognizes is unknown. No qualities accompany the bases; no much larger clone lies one base away. This specimen belongs to a study of blood T cell repertoires in COVID-19 (dated by TCRdb to 2018 to 2021). With respect to the entire study: Samples from collaborators originated in the United States, Italy and Spain and spanned both the acute and convalescent phases of COVID-19. The prospective study material was composed of cDNA or gDNA derived from T cells, B-cell-depleted T cells, or PBMCs. The dataset comprised deeply sampled blood TCRbeta repertoires from subjects exposed to, actively infected with, or recovered from COVID-19. The repertoires were made available in a free public database intended to serve as a resource for research on the immune response to SARS-CoV-2. The samples were drawn from two sources: the first 160 participants of the ongoing ImmuneRACE study, and 1,000 to 1,500 subjects contributed by 6 global collaborators. Sample metadata almost always included a de-identified subject ID, COVID-19 status, age in years and sex. HLA class I and class II types, where available, came from metadata supplied by the sample provider rather than from assay-based typing. What the research found in general, with its limitations: The amount of clinical and demographic metadata varied by source and participant and was provided uncurated.

Reading the germline V gene gives CDR1 MNHEY and CDR2 SVGEGT. V is pared back by 7 bases and J by 2 bases, with 9 bases lying between the germline termini. The CDR3 starts with the cysteine, ends with the phenylalanine, and has 14 residues. Only the CDR3 portion is preserved as DNA: 42 bases, with reading frame beginning at the first base. Whole blood was collected in K2EDTA tubes by collaborating institutions according to the institutions' own protocols. For TCRbeta analysis, collaborator samples were shipped as frozen whole blood, as isolated PBMCs, or as DNA extracted from either sample type. The immunoSEQ Assay, a bias-controlled multiplex PCR, was used to amplify TCRbeta CDR3 regions from genomic DNA. Per the original workflow: Nucleated cell counts per sample were estimated from amplification of reference gene primers within the assay. Sequence reads were collapsed and filtered to measure the absolute abundance of every unique TCRbeta CDR3 rearrangement. For each sample, productive Simpson clonality was calculated as the square root of Simpson's diversity index over productive rearrangements. TCRdb retrieved this table from immuneACCESS and kept in-frame rearrangements only. Not all clones are present; in checked studies, unresolved V genes account for under half, and no reason is known for the remainder. The DNA was the basis for D and trimming; V, J and clone size are from that table. The sample includes 84,000 or so clones, with 70% to 90% observed a single time. 6% to 8.5% of the sample goes to the ten largest clones.

The sequencing input was peripheral blood. The clonotype originates from a man between 65 and 85 years old with acute or convalescent COVID-19. This sequence uses TRBV6-2 or TRBV6-3 and TRBJ2-6; the best D guess is TRBD2, with 5 bases matching. Here the CDR3 is given as CASIPGAGANVLTF. Here is the DNA: TGTGCCAGCATCCCCGGGGCTGGGGCCAACGTCCTGACTTTC.